The present T cell receptor beta chain was sequenced within a study of long-term antiretroviral therapy in people with HIV. CDR3 length equals 15 residues. Germline assignment: CDR1 MNHEY and CDR2 SVGAGI. V was pared by 2 bases and J by 6 bases, with 7 bases of the junction left unmatched. A note on this clone: Its specificity is not known.

Version v3.0 of the immunoSEQ assay ran at survey level. Assay: immunoSEQ multiplex PCR; the TCRdb copy retains only in-frame clones and omits some. The sample yields over 30,000 clones, 95% to 98% seen once. General study findings and limits: Patients on ART gained diversity, which nonetheless stayed below transplant donor controls. Whichever time point was examined, clones expanded before ART dominated the repertoire.

The material sequenced was unsorted PBMCs, taken 6.9 years after starting antiretroviral therapy. The receptor was isolated from a young man with HIV. V and J are TRBV6-5 and TRBJ2-1; 7 nucleotides match TRBD1. CDR3 residues: CASSYRGRVGNEQFF. As DNA, the CDR3 is TGTGCCAGCAGTTACAGGGGGCGCGTAGGCAATGAGCAGTTCTTC.